This is a list of T cell receptor beta chains from one sample in a study of vaccination and CD4 T cells after COVID-19. One entry per CDR3 protein, called by TCRdb with MiXCR from the PCR reads. The profile shows around 19,000 distinct CDR3 sequences, about 50% of them singletons. The antigens these receptors bind are not known. The sample comprised CD4+ T cells from blood, cultured in vitro. The receptors here all came from a human donor who had recovered from COVID-19. Each CDR3 is given with its conserved first and last residue. Fields, in order: D gene, clone size, V gene, J gene, CDR3 DNA, CDR3 protein. The D gene is left open where the match is weak. A clone size is listed for some rows: how often the clone was seen (once, few, many), or a class if it is expanded.

NA	NA	TRBV6-4	TRBJ2-3	TGTGCCAGCAGTCCGGAGGCGAGCACAGATACGCAGTATTTT	CASSPEASTDTQYF
NA	NA	TRBV20-1	TRBJ2-2	TGCAGTGCTAGACACCCAGCGAGCCGGGAGCTGTTTTTT	CSARHPASRELFF
TRBD2	NA	TRBV19	TRBJ2-2	TGTGCCAGTAGTCCGACTAGCGTAAACACCGGGGAGCTGTTTTTT	CASSPTSVNTGELFF
TRBD1	few	TRBV30	TRBJ1-1	TGTGCCCGACAGGGGAAGGGGAACACTGAAGCTTTCTTT	CARQGKGNTEAFF
NA	NA	TRBV7-6	TRBJ1-6	TGTGCCAGCAGCTTAGGGGTTAGGAATTCACCCCTCCACTTT	CASSLGVRNSPLHF
NA	NA	TRBV12-3/TRBV12-4	TRBJ1-2	TGTGCCAGCAGCTCCAGGGGTAACTATGGCTACACCTTC	CASSSRGNYGYTF
NA	NA	TRBV4-1	TRBJ1-1	TGCGCCAGCAGCCAAGATAGGGTGAACACTGAAGCTTTCTTT	CASSQDRVNTEAFF
NA	few	TRBV20-1	TRBJ1-5	TGCAGTGCTAGAGATGCCGGGGCATTCAGCAATCAGCCCCAGCATTTT	CSARDAGAFSNQPQHF
TRBD2	NA	TRBV10-1	TRBJ2-3	TGCGCCAGCAGCCCAGGACTAGCGGGGAGGACAGATACGCAGTATTTT	CASSPGLAGRTDTQYF
TRBD1	NA	TRBV6-5	TRBJ1-1	TGTGCCAGCAGTTATTCCCGGACAGGCTTACCTCCGAACACTGAAGCTTTCTTT	CASSYSRTGLPPNTEAFF
TRBD1	NA	TRBV6-1	TRBJ1-3	TGTGCCAGCAGTGTGGGGACAGGGGGGAACTCTGGAAACACCATATATTTT	CASSVGTGGNSGNTIYF
NA	NA	TRBV19	TRBJ1-2	TGTGCCAGTAGTATCTGGGCGCAGGTTAGCTATGGCTACACCTTC	CASSIWAQVSYGYTF
NA	NA	TRBV20-1	TRBJ2-2	TGCAGTGCTATGCCCGGGGGTGGGACCGGGGAGCTGTTTTTT	CSAMPGGGTGELFF
TRBD1	few	TRBV7-8	TRBJ2-5	TGTGCCAGCAGCTTCGTAGGGCCCCACAGGGGAGAGACCCAGTACTTC	CASSFVGPHRGETQYF
TRBD2	NA	TRBV20-1	TRBJ2-7	TGCAGTGCTCCCGGGTCGGGAGGATCCTACGAGCAGTACTTC	CSAPGSGGSYEQYF
NA	NA	TRBV6-1	TRBJ2-2	TGTGCCAGCGGAGCTCCGAACACCGGGGAGCTGTTTTTT	CASGAPNTGELFF
NA	few	TRBV5-1	TRBJ1-5	TGCGCCAGCAGCTTGGCAAGCAATCAGCCCCAGCATTTT	CASSLASNQPQHF
NA	once	TRBV28	TRBJ1-1	TGTGCCAGCAGAAGCACAGGGAGCGATCAAGCTTTCTTT	CASRSTGSDQAFF
TRBD2	NA	TRBV7-3	TRBJ2-3	TGTGCCAGCAGCCCGGGACTAGCTCCAGATACGCAGTATTTT	CASSPGLAPDTQYF
NA	NA	TRBV20-1	TRBJ2-2	TGCAGTGCCATTTATCCGGGGGTCACCGGGGAGCTGTTTTTT	CSAIYPGVTGELFF
TRBD2	NA	TRBV20-1	TRBJ2-3	TGCAGTGCGCAAGCGGGAACAACAGATACGCAGTATTTT	CSAQAGTTDTQYF
TRBD1	NA	TRBV6-2/TRBV6-3	TRBJ1-1	TGTGCCAGCAATTATGGACAGGTGAAGAACACTGAAGCTTTCTTT	CASNYGQVKNTEAFF
TRBD1	few	TRBV18	TRBJ1-5	TGTGCCAGCTCTCAGGGGACCCCACAGGGGCAGCCCCAGCATTTT	CASSQGTPQGQPQHF
NA	NA	TRBV6-1	TRBJ1-2	TGTGCCAGCACCCCGACTCGGATGGGCTACACCTTC	CASTPTRMGYTF
NA	NA	TRBV6-1	TRBJ1-5	TGTGCCAGCAATTTACAGGGTCGGCAGCCCCAGCATTTT	CASNLQGRQPQHF
NA	NA	TRBV15	TRBJ1-3	TGTGCCACCCAAGACGGTCGAAGAAACACCATATATTTT	CATQDGRRNTIYF
TRBD1	NA	TRBV18	TRBJ1-1	TGTGCCAGCTCACCTCCCGGACAGGGAGGAAAGGGAGCTTTCTTT	CASSPPGQGGKGAFF
NA	few	TRBV6-5	TRBJ2-3	TGTGCCAGCAGTTCATCTAGCACAGATACGCAGTATTTT	CASSSSSTDTQYF
NA	NA	TRBV25-1	TRBJ2-2	TGTGCCAGCAGTGACCCCGGGGAGAACACCGGGGAGCTGTTTTTT	CASSDPGENTGELFF
TRBD1	NA	TRBV20-1	TRBJ1-5	TGCAGTGCTAGCCGACAGGGGACGGGTGGCAATCAGCCCCAGCATTTT	CSASRQGTGGNQPQHF